The next 32 T cell receptor beta chains were all read from a single sample in a study of blood T cell repertoires in COVID-19 (dated by TCRdb to 2018 to 2020). Library preparation was by the immunoSEQ multiplex PCR assay. TCRdb re-hosts the immuneACCESS table, in-frame sequences only. Its copies lack some clones; in the studies checked, an unresolved V gene accounts for under half of them, and the cause for the rest is not known. The sample data list 70,000 or so clones, and 80% to 90% of these were observed just once. The ten largest clonotypes hold 2% of the sample. Source material: peripheral blood. The receptors come from a man aged 30 to 39 with acute or convalescent COVID-19.

V usage is TRBV5-1 and J usage is TRBJ1-5; 9 positions match TRBD1. The CDR3 loop spans 16 amino acids. Germline CDR1 SGHRS, CDR2 YFSETQ. J gave up 1 base and V 0 bases, and 2 bases lay outside the gene matches. CDR3 amino acids: CASSLGDRVSNQPQHF. The CDR3 DNA reads as TGCGCCAGCAGCTTGGGGGACAGGGTAAGCAATCAGCCCCAGCATTTT. Drawing the rest from reference TRBV5-1 and TRBJ1-5, the complete variable domain is KAGVTQTPRYLIKTRGQQVTLSCSPISGHRSVSWYQQTPGQGLQFLFEYFSETQRNKGNFPGRFSGRQFSNSRSEMNVSTLELGDSALYLCASSLGDRVSNQPQHFGDGTRLSIL.

The chain joins TRBV7-2 to TRBJ2-5; weak D call: TRBD2 (6 bases). The CDR3 consists of 14 residues. The V gene's germline CDR1 is SGHTA and CDR2 FQGNSA. Trimming stripped 2 bases from V and 1 base from J, with 8 bases between. This CDR3 is CASSLPGVQETQYF. The CDR3 DNA follows: TGTGCCAGCAGCTTACCGGGGGTCCAAGAGACCCAGTACTTC.

This clone was counted between two and nine times. This chain joins TRBV3-1 (or the pseudogene TRBV3-2) and TRBJ1-2; D might be TRBD1 (6 bases). Germline CDR1 is LGHDT and CDR2 is YNNKEL (reference sequence). The CDR3 totals 13 residues. The V gene lost 3 bases and the J gene lost 6 bases, with 11 bases spanning the gap. The CDR3 spells CASSQLQGDGYTF. The CDR3 coding sequence is TGTGCCAGCAGCCAGTTACAGGGTGATGGCTACACCTTC.

The rearrangement joins TRBV6-5 to TRBJ1-1; D is unclear. The V end lost 7 bases, the J end lost 5 bases, and 11 bases lay between the germline ends. This CDR3 comprises 12 residues. The germline V gene encodes CDR1 MNHEY and CDR2 SVGAGI. The CDR3 coding sequence is TGTGCCAGCAACCACCTATTAACTGAAGCTTTCTTT. It codes for CASNHLLTEAFF.

V usage is TRBV27 and J usage is TRBJ1-6; D unresolved. V was shortened by 6 bases and J by 5 bases, with 20 bases between the two germline ends. This CDR3 spans 17 amino acids. Germline V gene lookup returns CDR1 MNHEY and CDR2 SMNVEV (reference sequence). The CDR3, as DNA: TGTGCCAGCAGCCTGAGAGGGATCGGATTCGATAATTCACCCCTCCACTTT. Its protein is CASSLRGIGFDNSPLHF.

This clone was counted only a few times. The chain links TRBV5-6 to TRBJ1-5; D ambiguous. Germline CDR1 is SGHDT and CDR2 is YYEEEE. The CDR3 extends over 14 amino acids. V lost 0 bases to trimming and J lost 5 bases, with 9 bases between them. This CDR3 is CASSLAADYQPQHF. CDR3 nucleotide sequence: TGTGCCAGCAGCTTGGCCGCAGATTATCAGCCCCAGCATTTT.

This clone was seen just once. The chain links TRBV6-5 to TRBJ1-4; tentative D call: TRBD1 (5 bases). The germline gives CDR1 MNHEY, CDR2 SVGAGI. V lost 4 bases, J lost 5 bases, and 17 bases lay in between. CDR3 length: 16 amino acids. The CDR3 is CASSWTPGLKNEKLFF. The CDR3 nucleotides are TGTGCCAGCAGTTGGACCCCGGGACTGAAGAATGAAAAACTGTTTTTT.

The chain employs TRBV9 and TRBJ1-2; D gene ambiguous. Trimming took 2 bases from V and 2 from J, leaving 7 bases between them. CDR3 size: 13 residues. Germline assignment: CDR1 SGDLS and CDR2 YYNGEE. CDR3 coding DNA: TGTGCCAGCAGCGTGGAGGGAAACTATGGCTACACCTTC. Translated: CASSVEGNYGYTF.

The count of this clone is one. The chain has TRBV5-4 and TRBJ1-2, with D maybe TRBD1 (5 bases). This CDR3 region has 14 residues. Germline CDR1 is SGHNT and CDR2 is YYREEE (reference sequence). V shed 0 bases and J shed 2 bases, with 8 bases lying between them. In DNA, the CDR3 is TGTGCCAGCAGCTTGGCAGGGATGAACTATGGCTACACCTTC. This sequence encodes CASSLAGMNYGYTF.

The V call is TRBV4-2, the J call TRBJ2-7; 7 bases agree with TRBD2. The ends lost 0 bases at V and 0 bases at J; junction bases unmatched: 8. The CDR3 loop spans 17 amino acids. Germline-derived CDR1 and CDR2 are LGHNA and YNFKEQ. CDR3 DNA: TGTGCCAGCAGCCAAGATCTCCGGCGGGAGACCTCCTACGAGCAGTACTTC. Its translation: CASSQDLRRETSYEQYF.

The chain carries TRBV6-5 and TRBJ1-1; D might be TRBD1 (6 bases). Trimming cost V 0 bases and J 4 bases, with 12 bases left between them. The germline V gene encodes CDR1 MNHEY and CDR2 SVGAGI. The CDR3 covers 15 residues. In DNA form, the CDR3 reads TGTGCCAGCAGTTACTCGAACAGGGCTGGCACTGAAGCTTTCTTT. Protein: CASSYSNRAGTEAFF.

J is TRBJ1-2 and V is TRBV6-2 or TRBV6-3; D ambiguous. The CDR3 contains 15 residues. Germline loops: CDR1 MNHEY, CDR2 SVGEGT. V was clipped by 0 bases and J by 4 bases, with 12 bases between them. The CDR3 is CASSYSQGSPYGYTF. Written as DNA, the CDR3 is TGTGCCAGCAGTTACTCCCAAGGGAGCCCCTATGGCTACACCTTC.

The chain carries TRBV30 and TRBJ1-5, with D unresolved. The CDR3 loop spans 14 amino acids. CDR1 GTSNPN and CDR2 SVGIG come from the germline V gene (reference sequence). Trimming cost V 2 bases and J 9 bases, with 17 bases left between them. CDR3 sequence: CAWSPPVPGGPQHF. The CDR3, as DNA: TGTGCCTGGAGTCCCCCAGTGCCCGGCGGGCCCCAGCATTTT.

The count of this clone is one. V and J are TRBV5-4 and TRBJ2-3, with 13 bases that match TRBD2. The CDR3 extends over 16 amino acids. Germline CDR1 SGHNT, CDR2 YYREEE (reference sequence). J gave up 5 bases and V 4 bases, and 7 bases lay outside the gene matches. CDR3 sequence: CASSRTSGRSEDTQYF. In DNA, the CDR3 is TGTGCCAGCAGCAGGACTAGCGGGAGATCGGAAGATACGCAGTATTTT. The whole variable domain, filled in from reference TRBV5-4 and TRBJ2-3, reads ETGVTQSPTHLIKTRGQQVTLRCSSQSGHNTVSWYQQALGQGPQFIFQYYREEENGRGNFPPRFSGLQFPNYSSELNVNALELDDSALYLCASSRTSGRSEDTQYFGPGTRLTVL.

The V gene is TRBV5-8, the J gene TRBJ2-3, with D unclear. Trimming took 4 bases from V and 6 from J, leaving 9 bases between them. CDR3 length equals 12 residues. Germline values: CDR1 SGHTS, CDR2 YDEGEE. The CDR3 DNA sequence: TGTGCCAGCAGCCCTATTCGCGATACGCAGTATTTT. It yields the protein CASSPIRDTQYF. Filled out from reference TRBV5-8 and TRBJ2-3, the complete variable domain reads EAGVTQSPTHLIKTRGQQATLRCSPISGHTSVYWYQQALGLGLQFLLWYDEGEERNRGNFPPRFSGRQFPNYSSELNVNALELEDSALYLCASSPIRDTQYFGPGTRLTVL.

The CDR3 bases are TGTGCCAGCAGCCTCCGCGGCGGGCTGGGAGGAGAGACCCAGTACTTC. Amino acids: CASSLRGGLGGETQYF. The V and J genes are TRBV9 and TRBJ2-5; maybe TRBD2 (6 bases). The CDR3 runs to 16 residues. The germline gives CDR1 SGDLS, CDR2 YYNGEE. Trimming removed 4 bases from V and 4 bases from J, with 20 bases in between.

This chain links TRBV9 with TRBJ2-3; 10 bases match TRBD1. J was trimmed by 6 bases and V by 3 bases; bases with no gene match: 7. Germline CDR1 SGDLS, CDR2 YYNGEE. The CDR3 covers 15 residues. The CDR3 region has the DNA TGTGCCAGCAGCGACCGGGACAGGGGCCTTGATACGCAGTATTTT. This encodes CASSDRDRGLDTQYF.

The chain links TRBV7-9 to TRBJ1-4; possible D gene TRBD1, 6 bases. V was pared by 1 base and J by 0 bases, with 12 bases between. The CDR3 contains 17 residues. Germline V gene data show CDR1 as SEHNR and CDR2 as FQNEAQ (reference sequence). The CDR3 protein is CASSLEGGSATNEKLFF. CDR3 nucleotide sequence: TGTGCCAGCAGCTTAGAGGGGGGGTCCGCAACTAATGAAAAACTGTTTTTT.

The chain has TRBV27 and TRBJ1-2; a possible D gene is TRBD1 (6 bases). The germline CDR1 and CDR2 sequences are MNHEY and SMNVEV (reference sequence). The ends were cut back, 0 bases at V and 8 bases at J, with 16 bases in the middle. CDR3 length: 15 amino acids. CDR3 DNA: TGTGCCAGCAGTTTATCGTCGACAGGCCAGCGGGGCTACACCTTC. Translated, it gives CASSLSSTGQRGYTF.

This clone has only one observation. The rearrangement joins TRBV6-2 or TRBV6-3 to TRBJ1-5; D remains unclear. CDR1 and CDR2 from the germline V gene are MNHEY and SVGEGT. This CDR3 has 14 residues. Trimming left V 7 bases short and J 1 base short, with 11 bases between. This chain's CDR3 is CASTPGGSNQPQHF. CDR3 DNA: TGTGCCAGCACCCCGGGAGGGAGCAATCAGCCCCAGCATTTT.

This chain connects TRBV2 to TRBJ1-6, with 7 positions matching TRBD1. The CDR3 contains 13 residues. Germline lookup yields CDR1 SNHLY and CDR2 FYNNEI. V shed 8 bases, J shed 10 bases, and the junction held 8 bases outside the gene matches. CDR3 DNA: TGTGCCAGCCTCCCAGGGGGAGGATCACCCCTCCACTTT. Protein sequence: CASLPGGGSPLHF. Variable domain in full (rest from reference TRBV2 and TRBJ1-6): EPEVTQTPSHQVTQMGQEVILRCVPISNHLYFYWYRQILGQKVEFLVSFYNNEISEKSEIFDDQFSVERPDGSNFTLKIRSTKLEDSAMYFCASLPGGGSPLHFGNGTRLTVT.

The V and J genes are TRBV27 and TRBJ1-5, with TRBD1 matching 8 bases. Germline V gives CDR1 MNHEY, CDR2 SMNVEV (reference sequence). V lost 5 bases, J lost 5 bases, and 2 bases stayed unmatched. CDR3 size: 13 residues. Written as DNA, the CDR3 is TGTGCCAGCAGTAAGACAGGGGATCAGCCCCAGCATTTT. As protein: CASSKTGDQPQHF.

V usage is TRBV5-1 and J usage is TRBJ1-4; D gene ambiguous. Per the germline V gene, CDR1 is SGHRS and CDR2 is YFSETQ. V was cut by 3 bases and J by 7 bases, with 19 bases left in between. This CDR3 region has 16 residues. The CDR3 bases are TGCGCCAGCAGCTCGGAAATGGGTTCACGGGGTGAAAAACTGTTTTTT. Amino acids: CASSSEMGSRGEKLFF.

This sequence joins TRBV19 and TRBJ1-5; 7 nucleotides align to TRBD1. The V and J ends lost 4 bases and 6 bases, in that order; junction bases with no gene match: 12. The CDR3 is made up of 16 amino acids. The germline V gene encodes CDR1 LNHDA and CDR2 SQIVND (reference sequence). The CDR3 spells CASSTIRDRRGQPQHF. CDR3 bases: TGTGCCAGTAGTACCATCCGGGACAGACGGGGTCAGCCCCAGCATTTT.

This chain uses TRBV18 with TRBJ2-1, with D perhaps matching TRBD1 (6 bases). The CDR3 covers 15 residues. The germline V gene encodes CDR1 KGHSH and CDR2 LQKENI. V dropped 1 base and J dropped 9 bases, with 16 bases sitting between them. The CDR3 loop is CASSPRMGAPSEQFF. For the CDR3, the DNA is TGTGCCAGCTCACCACGTATGGGGGCGCCGAGTGAGCAGTTCTTC. The full variable domain, completed using reference TRBV18 and TRBJ2-1, is NAGVMQNPRHLVRRRGQEARLRCSPMKGHSHVYWYRQLPEEGLKFMVYLQKENIIDESGMPKERFSAEFPKEGPSILRIQQVVRGDSAAYFCASSPRMGAPSEQFFGPGTRLTVL.

This chain links TRBV19 with TRBJ1-5; D is perhaps TRBD1 (5 bases). V was pared by 4 bases and J by 2 bases, with 15 bases between. Germline-derived CDR1 and CDR2 are LNHDA and SQIVND (reference sequence). The CDR3 runs 16 residues. Here the CDR3 DNA reads TGTGCCAGTAGTAAGAACAACAGGCTCGGCAATCAGCCCCAGCATTTT. This encodes CASSKNNRLGNQPQHF.

This chain connects TRBV5-1 to TRBJ2-3; a possible D gene is TRBD1 (5 bases). CDR3 size: 15 residues. V was clipped by 0 bases and J by 4 bases, with 12 bases between them. CDR1 is SGHRS, CDR2 YFSETQ, per germline. The CDR3 here is CASSLGPGNPDTQYF. The CDR3 DNA reads as TGCGCCAGCAGCTTGGGCCCAGGGAATCCAGATACGCAGTATTTT.

In DNA form, the CDR3 reads TGTGCCAGCTCACCGAGCGCAGGGGGGCAGGACTATGGCTACACCTTC. It yields the protein CASSPSAGGQDYGYTF. The V and J genes are TRBV18 and TRBJ1-2; 7 bases fit TRBD1. This CDR3 is 16 amino acids long. Germline V gene lookup returns CDR1 KGHSH and CDR2 LQKENI. J gave up 3 bases and V 3 bases, and 10 bases lay outside the gene matches. Using reference TRBV18 and TRBJ1-2 for the parts outside the CDR3, the full variable domain is NAGVMQNPRHLVRRRGQEARLRCSPMKGHSHVYWYRQLPEEGLKFMVYLQKENIIDESGMPKERFSAEFPKEGPSILRIQQVVRGDSAAYFCASSPSAGGQDYGYTFGSGTRLTVV.

This chain connects TRBV3-1 (or the pseudogene TRBV3-2) to TRBJ2-3; 12 positions agree with TRBD2. With V trimmed by 4 bases and J by 2 bases, 4 bases remained unmatched. Germline assignment: CDR1 LGHDT and CDR2 YNNKEL (reference sequence). This CDR3 is built from 16 residues. The CDR3 DNA follows: TGTGCCAGCAGCCTACTAGCGGGGGGCCTCACAGATACGCAGTATTTT. This sequence encodes CASSLLAGGLTDTQYF.

V is TRBV11-2 and J is TRBJ1-3, with 7 positions matching TRBD1. Germline CDR1 is SGHAT and CDR2 is FQNNGV. The CDR3 runs 19 residues. V trimming: 5 bases; J trimming: 0 bases; junction bases outside the gene matches: 16. The CDR3 nucleotides are TGTGCCAGCAGCCTCCGGGACCTCAGGGGGTTTAGCTCTGGAAACACCATATATTTT. Amino acids: CASSLRDLRGFSSGNTIYF.

This clone was seen more than once but under ten times. The rearrangement joins TRBV29-1 to TRBJ2-5, with 8 bases matching TRBD1. The V gene end was trimmed by 4 bases and the J gene end by 2 bases; junction bases not matched to a gene: 0. The germline CDR1 and CDR2 sequences are SQVTM and ANQGSEA. The CDR3 is 12 amino acids. CDR3 coding DNA: TGCAGCGTTGGACAGGGGCAAGAGACCCAGTACTTC. This sequence encodes CSVGQGQETQYF.

The chain employs TRBV10-3 and TRBJ1-2; the D gene is possibly TRBD1 (5 bases). The CDR3 is 12 amino acids. Trimming removed 3 bases at V and 4 bases at J, with 6 bases between. Germline-derived CDR1 and CDR2 are ENHRY and SYGVKD. CDR3 sequence (DNA): TGTGCCATCAGTGACGACAGCTATGGCTACACCTTC. Its protein is CAISDDSYGYTF.